This is a list of T cell receptor beta chains from one sample in a study of blood T cell repertoires in COVID-19. Generated by immunoSEQ multiplex PCR, the TCRdb table keeps only in-frame clones and is missing some. This table has 100,000 to 150,000 clones, roughly 84% appearing once. The sequencing input was peripheral blood. These receptors originate from a woman at least 80 years old with acute or convalescent COVID-19. Each CDR3 is given with its conserved first and last residue. A D gene is named only where the DNA matches it firmly. The listing skips clone size in some rows; elsewhere it reads once, few, many or a size class.

v_call	j_call	clone_size	cdr3_length	d_call	cdr3_nt	cdr3_aa
TRBV12-3/TRBV12-4	TRBJ1-5	-	13	TRBD1	TGTGCCAGCAGGGGACAGGGCAATCAGCCCCAGCATTTT	CASRGQGNQPQHF
TRBV18	TRBJ1-2	-	16	-	TGTGCCAGCTCACCTGGGGGCGCCGACCTTGGATATGGCTACACCTTC	CASSPGGADLGYGYTF
TRBV10-3	TRBJ1-3	once	14	-	TGTGCCATCAGGGCGGGAGACTCTGGAAACACCATATATTTT	CAIRAGDSGNTIYF
TRBV3-1/TRBV3-2	TRBJ1-4	once	14	-	TGTGCCAGCAGCCAGCAGGGACTGGGTGAAAAACTGTTTTTT	CASSQQGLGEKLFF
TRBV19	TRBJ2-3	-	15	TRBD1	TGTGCCAGTAGTACCGGGACAGCCAGCACAGATACGCAGTATTTT	CASSTGTASTDTQYF
TRBV4-1	TRBJ2-7	-	16	TRBD2	TGCGCCAGCAGCCACCGAACCGGGACTAGCCTCTACGAGCAGTACTTC	CASSHRTGTSLYEQYF
TRBV2	TRBJ1-2	few	15	-	TGTGCCAGCAGTGAACCCGGGGGGAATAACTATGGCTACACCTTC	CASSEPGGNNYGYTF
TRBV5-1	TRBJ1-1	-	11	TRBD1	TGCGCCAGCAGCTTAGGGACAGGGGCTTTCTTT	CASSLGTGAFF
TRBV5-1	TRBJ2-3	-	15	-	TGCGCCAGCAGCATCGGAGGAGGGAGCACAGATACGCAGTATTTT	CASSIGGGSTDTQYF
TRBV6-5	TRBJ1-2	-	14	-	TGTGCCAGCAGCAGGGGCCAAACGGCCTATGGCTACACCTTC	CASSRGQTAYGYTF
TRBV9	TRBJ2-5	-	15	TRBD2	TGTGCCAGCAGCGTAGAGGGAGGGTCCCAAGAGACCCAGTACTTC	CASSVEGGSQETQYF
TRBV7-9	TRBJ1-6	-	15	-	TGTGCCAGCAGCCCCGCGGGGGGCCATAATTCACCCCTCCACTTT	CASSPAGGHNSPLHF
TRBV5-6	TRBJ1-2	-	13	-	TGTGCCAGCAGCTTGGATAGGAGGAATGGCTACACCTTC	CASSLDRRNGYTF
TRBV7-2	TRBJ2-2	-	16	-	TGTGCCAGCAGTCAAACCGGCGGGCGCTACACCGGGGAGCTGTTTTTT	CASSQTGGRYTGELFF
TRBV19	TRBJ2-1	once	15	-	TGTGCCAGTCAGTCCCGGGAAGCTGTCTACAATGAGCAGTTCTTC	CASQSREAVYNEQFF
TRBV7-9	TRBJ2-3	-	19	-	TGTGCCAGCAGCCCCAGAGATGGGGCTACGGCGATTCACACAGATACGCAGTATTTT	CASSPRDGATAIHTDTQYF
TRBV7-2	TRBJ2-7	-	15	-	TGTGCCAGCAGCTTAGTGCTGGACAACTCCTACGAGCAGTACTTC	CASSLVLDNSYEQYF
TRBV4-1	TRBJ1-3	-	14	TRBD1	TGCGCCAGCAGCCGGCCCGGGACAGGGAACACCATATATTTT	CASSRPGTGNTIYF
TRBV4-3	TRBJ1-1	-	14	-	TGCGCCAGCAGCCAACTTACAGGTATTACTGAAGCTTTCTTT	CASSQLTGITEAFF
TRBV3-1/TRBV3-2	TRBJ1-2	-	16	-	TGTGCCAGCAGCCAAGTCCTCCGAGGGCCTAACTATGGCTACACCTTC	CASSQVLRGPNYGYTF
TRBV5-4	TRBJ2-5	-	15	TRBD1	TGTGCCAGCAGCTTGCCGGGACAGCCAACCGGGACCCAGTACTTC	CASSLPGQPTGTQYF
TRBV7-2	TRBJ2-2	-	15	-	TGTGCCAGCAGCTTAACGAGGGCCCCGACCGGGGAGCTGTTTTTT	CASSLTRAPTGELFF
TRBV5-1	TRBJ2-4	once	15	-	TGCGCCAGCAGCTTGTCCGGGGGACCGAGGGACATTCAGTACTTC	CASSLSGGPRDIQYF
TRBV3-1/TRBV3-2	TRBJ2-1	-	17	-	TGTGCCAGCAGCCAAACCCCGGGGTGGAGCTCCTACAATGAGCAGTTCTTC	CASSQTPGWSSYNEQFF
TRBV27	TRBJ2-7	few	15	-	TGTGCCAGCAGTTTAAGCGGTCCCCGCTCCTACGAGCAGTACTTC	CASSLSGPRSYEQYF
TRBV5-4	TRBJ2-3	-	14	TRBD2	TGTGCCAGCAGCTTCCTAGCGGGAGCAGATACGCAGTATTTT	CASSFLAGADTQYF
TRBV6-5	TRBJ2-7	-	14	TRBD2	TGTGCCAGCAGTTACTCCGGGACTAGCTACGAGCAGTACTTC	CASSYSGTSYEQYF
TRBV7-8	TRBJ2-7	-	13	-	TGTGCCAGCAGGGACAGATCCCTCTACGAGCAGTACTTC	CASRDRSLYEQYF
TRBV14	TRBJ2-7	-	15	TRBD2	TGTGCCAGCAGCCACGCACTAGCGTTCGCCTACGAGCAGTACTTC	CASSHALAFAYEQYF
TRBV20-1	TRBJ1-1	-	12	-	TGCAGTGCTAGTAACAGAAACACTGAAGCTTTCTTT	CSASNRNTEAFF
TRBV7-8	TRBJ2-5	-	16	TRBD2	TGTGCCAGCAGCCCCCCGACGACTAGCGGGGGTGAGACCCAGTACTTC	CASSPPTTSGGETQYF
TRBV27	TRBJ1-2	-	12	-	TGTGCCAGCTCAGGGTCTAACTATGGCTACACCTTC	CASSGSNYGYTF
TRBV11-2	TRBJ2-7	-	14	-	TGTGCCAGCAGCCTGAGGCTTCGGACCTACGAGCAGTACTTC	CASSLRLRTYEQYF
TRBV18	TRBJ2-3	-	12	-	TGTGCCAGCTCCCCTACAGCAGATACGCAGTATTTT	CASSPTADTQYF
TRBV2	TRBJ1-3	-	15	TRBD1	TGTGCCAGCAGTGAACCCAGGGGGCTTGGAAACACCATATATTTT	CASSEPRGLGNTIYF
TRBV6-5	TRBJ2-1	-	11	-	TGTGCCAGCAGGGCCAGGAATGAGCAGTTCTTC	CASRARNEQFF
TRBV29-1	TRBJ1-2	few	12	-	TGCAGCGTTGTTTCCGAGAGCTATGGCTACACCTTC	CSVVSESYGYTF
TRBV21-1	TRBJ2-2	-	17	-	TGTGCCAGCAGCAAATCCGGGAGGGCCTTGGACACCGGGGAGCTGTTTTTT	CASSKSGRALDTGELFF
TRBV6-5	TRBJ1-5	-	15	TRBD1	TGTGCCAGCAGGCCCAGGGGGCTAAGCAATCAGCCCCAGCATTTT	CASRPRGLSNQPQHF
TRBV19	TRBJ1-2	-	14	-	TGTGCCAGTAGTCCTGGGACAACTAACTATGGCTACACCTTC	CASSPGTTNYGYTF
TRBV6-5	TRBJ1-3	-	12	TRBD1	TGTGCCAGCAGTAAACGGACAGGAACCATATATTTT	CASSKRTGTIYF
TRBV27	TRBJ1-2	-	14	TRBD1	TGTGCCAGCAGGCCTACGGGACAGCGCTATGGCTACACCTTC	CASRPTGQRYGYTF
TRBV27	TRBJ1-1	few	14	-	TGTGCCAGCAGTGTCAGGAACTCGAACACTGAAGCTTTCTTT	CASSVRNSNTEAFF
TRBV7-2	TRBJ2-7	-	17	TRBD2	TGTGCCAGCAGCTTAGTACCGCCTAGCGGGGGGGCCGGGGAGCAGTACTTC	CASSLVPPSGGAGEQYF
TRBV11-3	TRBJ2-1	-	15	TRBD2	TGTGCCAGCAGCACCCCTGGACTAGGTCGGAACGAGCAGTTCTTC	CASSTPGLGRNEQFF
TRBV10-3	TRBJ1-5	-	12	-	TGTGCCATCGCGAGGGTGAATCAGCCCCAGCATTTT	CAIARVNQPQHF
TRBV3-1/TRBV3-2	TRBJ2-7	once	12	-	TGTGCCAGCAGCCAAGATAGGGGCGAGCAGTACTTC	CASSQDRGEQYF
TRBV5-1	TRBJ2-4	-	17	TRBD1	TGCGCCAGCAGCTTGGCCCCAATGGGGACAGGGGAAAACATTCAGTACTTC	CASSLAPMGTGENIQYF
TRBV7-2	TRBJ1-2	once	15	TRBD1	TGTGCCAGCAGCTTGGCATGGACAGGGGGCGATGGCTACACCTTC	CASSLAWTGGDGYTF
TRBV29-1	TRBJ2-1	-	15	TRBD1	TGCAGCGTTGAGCCTAACAGGGGGACTTTCAATGAGCAGTTCTTC	CSVEPNRGTFNEQFF
TRBV10-1	TRBJ1-2	-	13	-	TGCGCCAGCAGTGAGTATCCGGGCTATGGCTACACCTTC	CASSEYPGYGYTF